This TCR beta chain was recovered during a study of T cell repertoires in cytomegalovirus infection. Across the study: Public TCR beta signatures were indicative of both CMV infection and a matching HLA type. Study-level results: The response measured ex vivo was dominated by TCR beta clonotypes (HLA-C-restricted and CMV-specific).

One entry per CDR3 protein, called by TCRdb with MiXCR from the reads. This sample has roughly 500,000 distinct CDR3 sequences; 42% occur once, and the top ten carry roughly two fifths. Germline loops: CDR1 MNHNS, CDR2 SASEGT. Trimming removed 6 bases from V and 4 bases from J; junction bases left unmatched: 2. The CDR3 is 13 residues long. On this clonotype itself: Its antigen is unidentified.

The input for sequencing was cultured PBMCs, taken from culture after CMV antigen stimulation. This sequence originates from a human donor in good health (CMV status not recorded). Some clones in this sample may be carry-over from other donors' samples. The gene calls are TRBV6-1 and TRBJ2-5; 10 bases fit TRBD1. CDR3 region: CASRRDRGETQYF. In DNA, the CDR3 is TGTGCCAGCAGACGGGACAGGGGAGAGACCCAGTACTTC.